This T cell receptor (beta chain) derives from a study of blood T cell repertoires in COVID-19. About the research overall: COVID-19 samples collected from the United States, Italy and Spain covered acute and convalescent phases. Sources were T cells, B-cell-depleted T cells, or PBMCs; the material itself was cDNA or gDNA.

This clone has more than one count but fewer than ten. In the source study's methods: Amplification of reference gene primers was used by the study to estimate nucleated cell counts. TCRdb keeps only in-frame clones here, not all; method: immunoSEQ multiplex PCR. From that table come the V and J calls and clone size; the DNA was used to work out D and trimming. The sample has 250,000 to 350,000 clones; roughly 87% are singletons. Germline V gene data show CDR1 as SGHRS and CDR2 as YFSETQ. CDR3 length equals 13 residues. Trimming cost V 9 bases and J 0 bases, with 12 bases left between them. J is TRBJ1-1 and V is TRBV5-1; TRBD1 is a possible D gene (6 bases). The sequencing sample was made of peripheral blood. The TCR sequence derives from a man between 18 and 35 years old with active or convalescent COVID-19. The CDR3 region is CATRTGMNTEAFF. In nucleotides, the CDR3 is TGCGCCACGAGAACAGGGATGAACACTGAAGCTTTCTTT.